The following is a TCR beta chain sequence with its context. It lacks a known antigen. No much larger clone exists at a distance of one base, and base qualities are not known. From cysteine to phenylalanine, the CDR3 is 13 amino acids long. The sequence is cut down to CDR3 DNA, 39 bases in frame from base 1. The germline ends are 13 bases apart after V is trimmed by 3 bases and J by 8 bases. CDR1 is given as SNHLY and CDR2 as FYNNEI, both from the germline V gene. The data were obtained in a study of memory CD4+ T cells and cytomegalovirus serostatus (dated 2019 in TCRdb). Study-wide context: The cohort included about 33 healthy adults from Belgium, of whom 9 were CMV seropositive and 24 were CMV seronegative. The study sequenced CD4+ memory TCRbeta repertoires of a Belgian cohort with known cytomegalovirus serostatus to replicate a published TCR-based CMV serostatus classifier. Here is what the overall study found, with its caveats: Only CD4+CD45RO+ memory cells were sequenced, unlike the original study, which covered naive and memory CD4+ and CD8+ populations. On the Belgian cohort, the classifier built on the original framework reached a median bootstrapped AUC of roughly 0.96, with a 95% CI of 0.76-1.00. Results were interpreted as suggesting that the CMV-associated TCR signature is largely present in the CD4+ memory repertoire. Among the 160 or so previously reported CMV-associated TCRbeta sequences, some 67 showed up in the CD4+ memory repertoires, with each one found in between one and five individuals. For CMV serostatus prediction, a median bootstrapped AUC of approximately 0.95 was reached with the original framework, and a median bootstrapped AUC of approximately 0.89 was reached with a US-trained random forest.

Genomic DNA was extracted from sorted cells with the Quick-DNA Microprep Kit. Amplification of TCRbeta DNA was done with the immunoSEQ hsTCRbeta kit, following the protocol from the manufacturer. TCRbeta libraries were sequenced on an Illumina MiSeq instrument. In the authors' own workflow: Once out-of-frame sequences had been removed, approximately 2,000,000 distinct TCRbeta sequences were left, which works out to an average of around 70,000 per individual. Two values were used to score each individual: the count of some 150 previously reported CMV-associated TCRbeta sequences and the total count of productive distinct TCRbeta sequences. A beta-binomial model was reimplemented in Python, and scikit-learn random forests with default parameters were trained on US cohort data. Classifier performance on the Belgian cohort was summarized as median AUC with percentile confidence intervals calculated over 10,000 bootstrap iterations. The table was pulled from immuneACCESS by TCRdb, which kept in-frame rearrangements only. Such tables lose some clones; where checked, under half of the loss comes from unresolved V genes, and the rest has no known cause. V and J calls and clone size come straight from that table; D and trimming were deduced from the DNA. In all, the sample holds tens of thousands of clones, and 79% of those were seen once. The leading ten clones occupy roughly 1.1% of the sample.

Single viable CD3+CD4+CD8-CD45RO+ cells were sorted as memory CD4+ T cells on a FACSAria II. CMV serostatus was assessed using a Roche Elecsys assay, by which serum IgG against CMV pp150, pp28, p38 and p52 was detected. Following thawing, total CD4+ T cells were enriched through positive selection using CD4 magnetic microbeads. The samples came from a separate study whose specific focus was interrogating the CD4+ T cell memory repertoire. Peripheral blood mononuclear cells were isolated and cryopreserved according to standard operating procedures, and serum was stored at -80 degrees C. The staining relied on CD3-PerCP (BW264/56), CD4-APC (RPA-T4), CD45RO-PE (UCHT1) and CD8-Pacific Orange (3B5) antibodies, and Sytox blue was used to exclude non-viable cells.

Material: memory CD4+ T cells from blood. This chain joins TRBV2 to TRBJ1-1, and the D gene may be TRBD1, 6 bases matching. This TCR derives from an adult in good health and CMV-seronegative. The encoded CDR3 is CASSDGGAGEAFF. DNA sequence: TGTGCCAGCAGTGATGGGGGGGCGGGAGAAGCTTTCTTT.